Listed here are 18 T cell receptor beta chains from one sample, sequenced in a study of CXCR3-negative and CXCR3-positive naive CD8 T cells. Each TRB cDNA library was prepared by 5' RACE (with UMI labels). TCRdb reprocessed the 5' RACE reads and keeps a single row for each CDR3 protein, giving no DNA. This table lists approximately 56,000 distinct CDR3 sequences. Sequenced sample: memory CD8+ T cells from blood. Receptor source: a human donor in good health. Some clones in this sample may be carry-over from other donors' samples.

This sequence joins TRBV29-1 and TRBJ2-3; there is no DNA to check the TCRdb D call of TRBD2. The CDR3 contains 15 residues. Germline-derived CDR1 and CDR2 are SQVTM and ANQGSEA. CDR3 loop: CSVEGPGLGSGTQYF.

The rearrangement links TRBV7-7 to TRBJ2-3; TCRdb proposes TRBD1, but this gene call is untestable without DNA. Germline values: CDR1 SSHAT, CDR2 FNYEAQ (reference sequence). The CDR3 is made up of 14 amino acids. CDR3 region: CASSSGGGGDTQYF.

This chain joins TRBV20-1 and TRBJ2-1; the D call from TCRdb, TRBD2, cannot be confirmed without DNA. This CDR3 region has 13 residues. The germline gives CDR1 DFQATT, CDR2 SNEGSKA (reference sequence). CDR3 sequence: CSQGLAGRNEQFF.

This CDR3 is CSVGPGQANYGYTF. The chain combines TRBV29-1 with TRBJ1-2; the TRBD1 assignment by TCRdb is unverifiable without DNA. Germline V gene sequence: CDR1 SQVTM, CDR2 ANQGSEA. This CDR3 is 14 amino acids long. The full variable domain, completed using reference TRBV29-1 and TRBJ1-2, is SAVISQKPSRDICQRGTSLTIQCQVDSQVTMMFWYRQQPGQSLTLIATANQGSEATYESGFVIDKFPISRPNLTFSTLTVSNMSPEDSSIYLCSVGPGQANYGYTFGSGTRLTVV.

This chain uses TRBV5-1 with TRBJ2-3; TCRdb calls TRBD2, which cannot be checked without DNA. CDR3 length equals 16 residues. Per the germline V gene, CDR1 is SGHRS and CDR2 is YFSETQ. CDR3 residues: CASSLGVASGIDTQYF.

The chain recombines TRBV7-9 with TRBJ2-1; the TCRdb call, TRBD1, lacks DNA for checking. The CDR3 sequence is 14 residues long. Germline values: CDR1 SEHNR, CDR2 FQNEAQ (reference sequence). The CDR3 protein is CASSGGAPYNEQFF.

This rearrangement joins TRBV19 to TRBJ2-7; TCRdb's assignment of TRBD1 cannot be checked, as there is no DNA. CDR1 is LNHDA and CDR2 is SQIVND in the germline V gene (reference sequence). CDR3 size: 15 residues. The CDR3 region is CASTFSTGGEYEQYF.

The chain has TRBV30 and TRBJ2-1; with no DNA, the TCRdb D assignment of TRBD2 cannot be verified. CDR1 is GTSNPN and CDR2 is SVGIG in the germline V gene (reference sequence). The CDR3 runs 15 residues. The CDR3 sequence: CAWSVAAGGPNEQFF.

This chain connects TRBV7-9 to TRBJ1-2; the D call of TRBD1 rests on TCRdb alone, since no DNA is present to check it. The CDR3 length is 13 residues. Germline V lookup: CDR1 SEHNR, CDR2 FQNEAQ (reference sequence). CDR3: CASSYSGSRGYTF. Complete variable domain (other parts from reference TRBV7-9 and TRBJ1-2): DTGVSQNPRHKITKRGQNVTFRCDPISEHNRLYWYRQTLGQGPEFLTYFQNEAQLEKSRLLSDRFSAERPKGSFSTLEIQRTEQGDSAMYLCASSYSGSRGYTFGSGTRLTVV.

The chain combines TRBV11-2 with TRBJ2-7; lacking DNA, the TRBD1 call made by TCRdb goes unchecked. This CDR3 region has 15 residues. From germline, CDR1 is SGHAT and CDR2 FQNNGV. The CDR3 reads CASSLPRQGPYEQYF. Based on the CDR3 plus reference TRBV11-2 and TRBJ2-7, the full variable domain is EAGVAQSPRYKIIEKRQSVAFWCNPISGHATLYWYQQILGQGPKLLIQFQNNGVVDDSQLPKDRFSAERLKGVDSTLKIQPAKLEDSAVYLCASSLPRQGPYEQYFGPGTRLTVT.

The chain carries TRBV5-5 and TRBJ2-3; absent DNA, TCRdb's TRBD1 call cannot be checked. Germline CDR1 reads SGHKS; CDR2 reads YYEKEE (reference sequence). This CDR3 region has 13 residues. This chain's CDR3 is CASSSQGKDTQYF.

The chain's CDR3 is CASSYSLGGGDDIQYF. This sequence joins TRBV28 and TRBJ2-4; TCRdb's assignment of TRBD2 cannot be checked, as there is no DNA. Germline V gene data show CDR1 as MDHEN and CDR2 as SYDVKM. The CDR3 loop spans 16 amino acids.

V usage is TRBV6-5 and J usage is TRBJ2-2. Germline-derived CDR1 and CDR2 are MNHEY and SVGAGI. The CDR3 runs to 13 residues. CDR3 region: CASSWSSTGELFF.

The chain links TRBV7-2 to TRBJ1-2. The CDR3 has 14 amino acids. The germline V gene has CDR1 SGHTA and CDR2 FQGNSA. The CDR3 sequence is CASSLYSRAEGYTF.

V is TRBV10-1 and J is TRBJ2-7; the D call from TCRdb, TRBD2, cannot be confirmed without DNA. The V gene's germline CDR1 is WNHNN and CDR2 SYGVQD (reference sequence). The CDR3 runs to 14 residues. CDR3 sequence reads: CARKRARGVHEQYF.

This rearrangement joins TRBV28 to TRBJ2-7; TCRdb's D call, TRBD2, is unchecked because there is no DNA. CDR3 length: 17 residues. Germline CDR1 reads MDHEN; CDR2 reads SYDVKM. This chain's CDR3 is CASSLTGLAGLSYEQYF.

The chain recombines TRBV4-3 with TRBJ1-2; lacking DNA, the TRBD1 call made by TCRdb goes unchecked. Per the germline V gene, CDR1 is LGHNA and CDR2 is YSLEER. The CDR3 consists of 14 residues. CDR3 sequence reads: CASSHQTGGWGYTF.

The J gene is TRBJ2-3, the V gene TRBV29-1; TCRdb's assignment of TRBD2 cannot be checked, as there is no DNA. The CDR3 length is 16 residues. Germline V gene lookup returns CDR1 SQVTM and CDR2 ANQGSEA. The CDR3: CSVDGLAREGTDTQYF.